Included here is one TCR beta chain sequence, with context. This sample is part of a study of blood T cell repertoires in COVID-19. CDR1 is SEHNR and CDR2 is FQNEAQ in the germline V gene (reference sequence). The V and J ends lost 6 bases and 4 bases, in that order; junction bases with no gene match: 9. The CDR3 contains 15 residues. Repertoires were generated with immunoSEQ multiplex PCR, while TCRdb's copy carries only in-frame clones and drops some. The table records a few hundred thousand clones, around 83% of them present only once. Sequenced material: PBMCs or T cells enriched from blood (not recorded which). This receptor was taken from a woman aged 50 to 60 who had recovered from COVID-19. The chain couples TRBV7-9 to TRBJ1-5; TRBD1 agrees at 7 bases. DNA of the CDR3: TGTGCCAGCAGTCGGGACAGAGGGGGGAATCAGCCCCAGCATTTT. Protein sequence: CASSRDRGGNQPQHF.